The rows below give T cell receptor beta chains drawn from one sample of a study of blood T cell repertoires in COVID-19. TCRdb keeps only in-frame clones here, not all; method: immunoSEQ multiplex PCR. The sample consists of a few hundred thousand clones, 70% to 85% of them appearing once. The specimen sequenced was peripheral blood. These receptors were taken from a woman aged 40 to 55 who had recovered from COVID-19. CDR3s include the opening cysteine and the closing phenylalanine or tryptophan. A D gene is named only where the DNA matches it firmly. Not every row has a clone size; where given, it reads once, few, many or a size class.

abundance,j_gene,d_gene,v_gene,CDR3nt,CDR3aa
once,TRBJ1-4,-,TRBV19,TGTGACGAATTGGCAACTCCGTGGGAGGGTGATTCGAAAAAACTGTTTTTT,CDELATPWEGDSKKLFF
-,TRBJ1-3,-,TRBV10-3,TGTGCCATCAGTGAGTCGAACAGCCTATTTCCATATTTT,CAISESNSLFPYF
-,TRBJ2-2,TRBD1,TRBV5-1,TGCGCCAGCAGCAACGGACAGGCCGAGGGGGAGCTGTTTTTT,CASSNGQAEGELFF
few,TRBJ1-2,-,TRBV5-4,TGTGCCAGCAGCTTGGCCTCTAAGGAGGAGGGGCATGGCTACACCTTC,CASSLASKEEGHGYTF
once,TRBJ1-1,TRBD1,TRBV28,TGTGCCAGCAGCTCCGCCGGGACAGCAGCGTTGACTGAAGCTTTCTTT,CASSSAGTAALTEAFF
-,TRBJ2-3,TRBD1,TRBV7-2,TGTGCCAGCAGCTGGGGACAGGGGGCTAGCACAGATACGCAGTATTTT,CASSWGQGASTDTQYF
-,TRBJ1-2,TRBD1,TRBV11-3,TGTGCCAGCAGTCGAACAGGGGATGGCTACACCTTC,CASSRTGDGYTF
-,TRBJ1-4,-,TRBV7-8,TGTGCCAGCAGCTTAGGCAGGGGTGGTGCTAATGAAAAACTGTTTTTT,CASSLGRGGANEKLFF
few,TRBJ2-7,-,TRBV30,TGTGCCTGGACAGGGTACGACGAGCAGTACTTC,CAWTGYDEQYF
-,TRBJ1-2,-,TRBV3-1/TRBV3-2,TGTGCCAGCAGCCGGTGGGACACCGCAAACTATGGCTACACCTTC,CASSRWDTANYGYTF
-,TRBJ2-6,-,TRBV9,TGTGCCAGCAGCGTTATGGACTATGGGGCCAACGTCCTGACTTTC,CASSVMDYGANVLTF
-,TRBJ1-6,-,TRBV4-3,TGCGCCAGCAGCCAAGATAGGGGCACCAAGAGATCACCCCTCCACTTT,CASSQDRGTKRSPLHF
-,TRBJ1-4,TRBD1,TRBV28,TGTGCCAGCAGAGAACCGGGACAGGGGTGGGAGGGGGAAAAACTGTTTTTT,CASREPGQGWEGEKLFF
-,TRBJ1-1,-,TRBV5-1,TGCGCCAGCAGCTTCTTGGGCACTCCACCCAAAGCTTTCTTT,CASSFLGTPPKAFF
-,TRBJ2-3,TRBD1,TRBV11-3,TGTGCCAGCAGCCAAGGGACAGACGATAGCACAGATACGCAGTATTTT,CASSQGTDDSTDTQYF
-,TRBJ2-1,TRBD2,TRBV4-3,TGCGCCAGCAGCCAAGATTTGACTAGCGGGGGTCGGGGGCAGTTCTTC,CASSQDLTSGGRGQFF
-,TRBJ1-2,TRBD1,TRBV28,TGTGCCAGCAGGGGACAGGGATCATACTATGGCTACACCTTC,CASRGQGSYYGYTF
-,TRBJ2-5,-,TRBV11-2,TGTGCCAGCAGCTTCGCGGGACAGCAGCAAGAGACCCAGTACTTC,CASSFAGQQQETQYF
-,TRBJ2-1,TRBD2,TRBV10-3,TGTGCCATCAGTGACGGGCGGGGGGGCCCCAATGAGCAGTTCTTC,CAISDGRGGPNEQFF
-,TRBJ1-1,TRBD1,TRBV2,TGTGCCAGCAGCGCACCGGGACAGCGTGCATGGACTGAAGCTTTCTTT,CASSAPGQRAWTEAFF
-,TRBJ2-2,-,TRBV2,TGTGCCAGCAGTGACCGGGTATCAGCGAACACCGGGGAGCTGTTTTTT,CASSDRVSANTGELFF
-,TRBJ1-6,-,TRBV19,TGTGCCAGTAGCGGGGGGTGGAATTCACCCCTCCACTTT,CASSGGWNSPLHF
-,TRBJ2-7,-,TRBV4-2,TGTGCCAGCAGCCCAGGCCTCTACGAGCAGTACTTC,CASSPGLYEQYF
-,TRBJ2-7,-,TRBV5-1,TGCGCCAGCAGCCCCGCCGGAGGCTACGAGCAGTACTTC,CASSPAGGYEQYF
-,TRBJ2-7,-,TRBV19,TGTGCCAGTAGTATACAGGGGCAGGCCTACGAGCAGTACTTC,CASSIQGQAYEQYF
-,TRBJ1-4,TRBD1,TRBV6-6,TGTGCCAGCAGACCCTCCGGACAGGACGAAAAACTGTTTTTT,CASRPSGQDEKLFF
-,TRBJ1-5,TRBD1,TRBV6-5,TGTGCCAGCAGTTACACAGGGGTACATCAGCCCCAGCATTTT,CASSYTGVHQPQHF
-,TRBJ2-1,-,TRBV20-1,TGCAGTGCCCGAGGTGGTGATGAGCAGTTCTTC,CSARGGDEQFF
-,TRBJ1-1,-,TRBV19,TGTGCCAGTACCTGGCAGGAGGACACTGAAGCTTTCTTT,CASTWQEDTEAFF
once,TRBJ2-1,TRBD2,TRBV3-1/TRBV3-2,TGTGCCAGCAGTTTAGTAGCGGGGGGTAATGAGCAGTTCTTC,CASSLVAGGNEQFF
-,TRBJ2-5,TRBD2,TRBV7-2,TGTGCCAGCAGCTTGCTGGCTAGCGGGAAAGAGACCCAGTACTTC,CASSLLASGKETQYF
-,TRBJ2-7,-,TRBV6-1,TGTGCCAGCAGTGAGGATGGAGGCCCCTACGAGCAGTACTTC,CASSEDGGPYEQYF
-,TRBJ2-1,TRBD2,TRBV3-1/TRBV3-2,TGTGCCAGCAGCCAAGCACGGGGGAGGGTGCAGTTCTTC,CASSQARGRVQFF